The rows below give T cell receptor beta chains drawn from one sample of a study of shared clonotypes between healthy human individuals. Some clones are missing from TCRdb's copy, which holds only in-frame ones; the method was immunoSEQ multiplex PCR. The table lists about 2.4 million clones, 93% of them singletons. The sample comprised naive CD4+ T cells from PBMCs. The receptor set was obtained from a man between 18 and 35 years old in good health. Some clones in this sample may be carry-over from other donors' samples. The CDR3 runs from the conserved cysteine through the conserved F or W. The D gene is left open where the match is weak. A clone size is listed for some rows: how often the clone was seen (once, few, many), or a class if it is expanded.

CASSFDRGLDTQYF TGTGCCAGCAGTTTCGACAGGGGGCTGGATACGCAGTATTTT TRBV27 NA TRBJ2-3 TRBD1
CASSQSGQRYEQYF TGCGCCAGCAGTCAGTCCGGACAGAGATACGAGCAGTACTTC TRBV5-1 NA TRBJ2-7 NA
CASSLGGLGNTEAFF TGTGCCAGCAGTTTAGGGGGTTTAGGGAACACTGAAGCTTTCTTT TRBV28 NA TRBJ1-1 NA
CASSPPGFGYTF TGTGCCAGCAGCCCCCCGGGTTTCGGCTACACCTTC TRBV7-2 NA TRBJ1-2 NA
CASSGSIGSYNEQFF TGTGCCAGTAGCGGGAGTATAGGCTCCTACAATGAGCAGTTCTTC TRBV19 NA TRBJ2-1 NA
CASNRVGILGTEAFF TGTGCCAGCAATCGCGTAGGGATTCTCGGCACTGAAGCTTTCTTT TRBV6-5 few TRBJ1-1 NA
CASSQPGLATDTQYF TGTGCCAGCAGCCAACCGGGACTAGCTACAGATACGCAGTATTTT TRBV4-2 NA TRBJ2-3 TRBD2
CASSPTTTGTALYEQYF TGCGCCAGCAGCCCAACGACCACCGGGACAGCACTTTACGAGCAGTACTTC TRBV5-1 NA TRBJ2-7 TRBD1
CASGSNEDTQYF TGTGCCAGCGGATCAAATGAGGATACGCAGTATTTT TRBV28 NA TRBJ2-3 NA
CASSPDRSNQPQHF TGTGCCAGCAGCCCCGACAGGAGCAATCAGCCCCAGCATTTT TRBV7-9 NA TRBJ1-5 NA
CASSPPGGVDTGELFF TGTGCCAGCTCACCTCCCGGGGGCGTGGACACCGGGGAGCTGTTTTTT TRBV18 NA TRBJ2-2 NA
CASSEGQRNYGYTF TGTGCCAGCAGTGAAGGGCAGAGAAACTATGGCTACACCTTC TRBV2 NA TRBJ1-2 NA
CASSLAGGPGNEQFF TGTGCCAGCAGTTTAGCGGGAGGGCCGGGGAATGAGCAGTTCTTC TRBV6-4 NA TRBJ2-1 TRBD2
CASSVRGLAGVGETQYF TGTGCCAGCAGCGTCCGGGGACTAGCGGGAGTCGGTGAGACCCAGTACTTC TRBV9 NA TRBJ2-5 TRBD2
CASSSKGAEAFF TGTGCCAGCAGCTCGAAGGGGGCCGAAGCTTTCTTT TRBV11-3 NA TRBJ1-1 TRBD1
CASSLSDQETQYF TGTGCCAGCAGCCTGAGCGACCAAGAGACCCAGTACTTC TRBV5-4 NA TRBJ2-5 NA
CASTEGWDRGLYEQYF TGTGCCAGCACCGAGGGGTGGGACAGGGGACTCTACGAGCAGTACTTC TRBV2 NA TRBJ2-7 TRBD1
CASSLIQGRYEQYF TGTGCCAGCAGCTTGATCCAGGGGCGGTACGAGCAGTACTTC TRBV5-4 NA TRBJ2-7 NA
CASRTNREQFF TGTGCCAGCAGAACGAACAGGGAGCAGTTCTTC TRBV28 NA TRBJ2-1 NA
CASSPGIMGAFF TGTGCCAGCAGCCCCGGAATAATGGGAGCTTTCTTT TRBV28 NA TRBJ1-1 NA
CASSYRGQQNTGELFF TGTGCCAGCAGTTACAGGGGCCAACAGAACACCGGGGAGCTGTTTTTT TRBV6-6 NA TRBJ2-2 NA
CASSFSGPGTDTQYF TGTGCCAGCAGTTTTTCGGGTCCAGGGACAGATACGCAGTATTTT TRBV27 NA TRBJ2-3 NA
CASSLRRLAGGPSTDTQYF TGTGCCAGCAGTTTAAGGAGGCTAGCGGGAGGCCCGAGCACAGATACGCAGTATTTT TRBV28 NA TRBJ2-3 TRBD2
CASSYSPGTSNEQFF TGTGCCAGCAGTTACTCCCCAGGGACCAGCAATGAGCAGTTCTTC TRBV6-5 NA TRBJ2-1 NA
CAWSVDLNTEAFF TGTGCCTGGAGTGTAGACCTGAACACTGAAGCTTTCTTT TRBV30 few TRBJ1-1 NA